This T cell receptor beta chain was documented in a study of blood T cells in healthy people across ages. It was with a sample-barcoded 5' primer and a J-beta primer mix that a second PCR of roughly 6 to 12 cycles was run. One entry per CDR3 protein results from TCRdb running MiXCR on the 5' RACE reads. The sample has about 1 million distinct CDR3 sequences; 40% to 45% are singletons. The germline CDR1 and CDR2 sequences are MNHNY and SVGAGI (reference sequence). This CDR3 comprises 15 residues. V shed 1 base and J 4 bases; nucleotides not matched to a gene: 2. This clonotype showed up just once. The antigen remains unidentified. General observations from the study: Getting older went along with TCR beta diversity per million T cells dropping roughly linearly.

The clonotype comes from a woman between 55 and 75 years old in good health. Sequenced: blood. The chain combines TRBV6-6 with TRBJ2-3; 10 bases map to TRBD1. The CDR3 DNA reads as TGTGCCAGCAGTTACTGGGACAGGGGCCCAGATACGCAGTATTTT. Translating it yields CASSYWDRGPDTQYF.